A single T cell receptor beta chain is shown here with its context. The same CDR3 also results from other DNA sequences found in this sample. The data are from a study of blood T cell repertoires in COVID-19. Study-level background: COVID-19 samples, acute and convalescent, were from the United States, Italy and Spain. From T cells, B-cell-depleted T cells, or PBMCs came the material, which was cDNA or gDNA.

As handled by the study authors: Nucleated cell counts were estimated from reference gene primer amplification. Repertoires were generated with immunoSEQ multiplex PCR, while TCRdb's copy carries only in-frame clones and drops some. V and J calls and clone size are as listed in that table; D and trimming were resolved from the DNA. The top ten hold around 3% of the sample, which has approximately 220,000 clones, 85% seen once. This CDR3 has 13 residues. Germline V gene lookup returns CDR1 LNHDA and CDR2 SQIVND (reference sequence). V was shortened by 3 bases and J by 4 bases, with 6 bases between the two germline ends.

This chain uses TRBV19 with TRBJ2-2; D gene ambiguous. The sequence derives from a middle-aged man who had recovered from COVID-19. The sample consisted of peripheral blood. CDR3 region: CASSIRGTGELFF. The CDR3 DNA reads TGTGCCAGTAGTATTCGCGGCACCGGGGAGCTGTTTTTT. Full variable domain (outside the CDR3, taken from reference TRBV19 and TRBJ2-2): DGGITQSPKYLFRKEGQNVTLSCEQNLNHDAMYWYRQDPGQGLRLIYYSQIVNDFQKGDIAEGYSVSREKKESFPLTVTSAQKNPTAFYLCASSIRGTGELFFGEGSRLTVL.